This T cell receptor beta chain was identified in a study of cytomegalovirus exposure and HLA in healthy donors. Study findings and constraints: Association of roughly 17,000 TCR beta sequences with HLA alleles was found at 0.05 false discovery rate in a later analysis. There was a cluster of highly shared sequence variants that was likely a sequencing artifact.

Vbeta (60) and Jbeta (13) primers were used in the PCR. The data were produced by immunoSEQ multiplex PCR, yet TCRdb's version contains in-frame clones alone and is incomplete. Found here are some 150,000 clones, less than 80% of them singletons; the top ten hold 1.8%. This clone was detected a few times. Its antigen is still unknown. The CDR3 covers 15 residues. Looked up from germline, CDR1 is MNHNS and CDR2 is SASEGT. V lost 5 bases to trimming and J lost 7 bases; unmatched junction nucleotides: 9. The source is a female donor in good health and CMV-seropositive. Sequences were obtained from PBMCs. The chain couples TRBV6-1 to TRBJ2-4, with 9 bases identical to TRBD1. The CDR3 spells CASSQDRGERNIQYF. The CDR3 nucleotides are TGTGCCAGCAGTCAGGACAGGGGAGAAAGGAACATTCAGTACTTC.